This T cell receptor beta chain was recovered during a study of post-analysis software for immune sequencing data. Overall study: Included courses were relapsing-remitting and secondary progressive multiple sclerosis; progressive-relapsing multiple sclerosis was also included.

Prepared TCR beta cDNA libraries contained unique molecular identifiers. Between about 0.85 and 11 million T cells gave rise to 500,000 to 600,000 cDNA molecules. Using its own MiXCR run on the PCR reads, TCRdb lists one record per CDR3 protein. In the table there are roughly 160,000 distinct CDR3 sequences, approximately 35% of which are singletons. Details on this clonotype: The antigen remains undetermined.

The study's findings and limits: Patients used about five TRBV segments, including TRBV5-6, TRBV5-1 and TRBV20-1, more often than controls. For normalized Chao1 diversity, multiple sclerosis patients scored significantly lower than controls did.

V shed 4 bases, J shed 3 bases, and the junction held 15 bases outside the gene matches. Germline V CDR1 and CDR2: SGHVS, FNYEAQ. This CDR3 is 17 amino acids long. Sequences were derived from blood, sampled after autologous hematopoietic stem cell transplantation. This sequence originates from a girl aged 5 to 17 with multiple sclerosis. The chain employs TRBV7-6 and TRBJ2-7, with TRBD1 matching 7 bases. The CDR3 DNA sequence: TGTGCCAGCAGCTCCTATCAGAGGACAGGAATGGGCTACGAGCAGTACTTC. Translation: CASSSYQRTGMGYEQYF.